These 20 T cell receptor beta chains share one sample of origin, sequenced in a study of blood T cell repertoires in COVID-19. Assay: immunoSEQ multiplex PCR; the TCRdb copy retains only in-frame clones and omits some. The sample holds some 100,000 clones, about 80% seen once. Input material: peripheral blood. These receptors came from a human donor in a cohort sampled during active COVID-19.

The V gene is TRBV2, the J gene TRBJ2-2; D may be TRBD1 (6 bases). The CDR3 consists of 15 residues. Germline values: CDR1 SNHLY, CDR2 FYNNEI. V was pared by 7 bases and J by 8 bases, with 20 bases between. CDR3 DNA sequence: TGTGCCAGCAAGGCCTCCGGGACAAATGTAGGGGAGCTGTTTTTT. Its protein product is CASKASGTNVGELFF.

The chain combines TRBV5-1 with TRBJ2-7; TRBD2 might be the D (5 bases). Germline lookup yields CDR1 SGHRS and CDR2 YFSETQ. V was cut by 4 bases and J by 2 bases, with 10 bases left in between. The length of the CDR3 is 13 residues. CDR3 DNA: TGCGCCAGCAGCCTCGGGAATCCCTACGAGCAGTACTTC. It specifies CASSLGNPYEQYF.

The V call is TRBV18, the J call TRBJ1-2, with D unclear. V was trimmed by 2 bases and J by 7 bases, leaving 14 bases between them. The germline gives CDR1 KGHSH, CDR2 LQKENI. This CDR3 comprises 14 residues. The CDR3 nucleotides read TGTGCCAGCTCACCATCAAGTTCCGGGGTTGGCTACACCTTC. Translation gives CASSPSSSGVGYTF.

This clone was recorded once. The CDR3 nucleotides are TGTGCCAGCAGCCGCGGGGACAGCTCCCTCTATGGCTACACCTTC. It is translated as CASSRGDSSLYGYTF. J is TRBJ1-2 and V is TRBV7-9; 7 nucleotides agree with TRBD1. Germline V gene sequence: CDR1 SEHNR, CDR2 FQNEAQ (reference sequence). Trimming cost V 5 bases and J 4 bases; bases outside gene matches: 10. The CDR3 contains 15 residues.

In this sample, this clone turned up a few times. This rearrangement joins TRBV6-1 to TRBJ2-7; the match to TRBD2 covers 13 bases. The trim removed 4 bases at V and 4 bases at J, leaving 7 bases unmatched. CDR1 MNHNS and CDR2 SASEGT come from the germline V gene. The CDR3 runs to 16 residues. For the CDR3, the DNA is TGTGCCAGCAGTGCCCGGACTAGCGGGAGCATGTACGAGCAGTACTTC. Amino acids: CASSARTSGSMYEQYF.

The chain employs TRBV12-3 or TRBV12-4 and TRBJ2-7, with a possible D match to TRBD1 (6 bases). The CDR3 runs 13 residues. V was clipped by 5 bases and J by 2 bases, with 10 bases between them. The CDR3 protein is CASSPDRTYEQYF. CDR3 sequence (DNA): TGTGCCAGCAGTCCCGACAGGACCTACGAGCAGTACTTC.

The rearrangement uses TRBV12-3 or TRBV12-4 and TRBJ1-5; D remains unclear. The V gene lost 1 base and the J gene lost 7 bases, with 8 bases spanning the gap. This CDR3 region has 13 residues. The CDR3 spells CASSLGLGQPQHF. CDR3 sequence (DNA): TGTGCCAGCAGTTTAGGTCTTGGCCAGCCCCAGCATTTT.

This clone occurred a few times. This chain joins TRBV18 and TRBJ1-1; D is unclear. The CDR3 sequence is 13 residues long. The germline CDR1 and CDR2 sequences are KGHSH and LQKENI. V lost 8 bases and J lost 3, with 13 bases in between. Here the CDR3 DNA reads TGTGCCAGCCTCCTAAGGGAGGACACTGAAGCTTTCTTT. It translates to CASLLREDTEAFF.

The table lists this clone with many counts. The chain is built from TRBV5-1 and TRBJ1-3; 8 bases align to TRBD1. J lost 1 base, V lost 0 bases, and 9 bases had no gene match. The CDR3 is made up of 18 amino acids. CDR1 is SGHRS, CDR2 YFSETQ, per germline. The CDR3 loop is CASSLEDRGLSSGNTIYF. CDR3 in DNA: TGCGCCAGCAGCTTGGAAGACAGGGGTCTTAGTTCTGGAAACACCATATATTTT. The whole variable domain, remainder taken from reference TRBV5-1 and TRBJ1-3, is KAGVTQTPRYLIKTRGQQVTLSCSPISGHRSVSWYQQTPGQGLQFLFEYFSETQRNKGNFPGRFSGRQFSNSRSEMNVSTLELGDSALYLCASSLEDRGLSSGNTIYFGEGSWLTVV.

The chain couples TRBV6-5 to TRBJ1-4; TRBD1 aligns across 9 bases. CDR1 is MNHEY and CDR2 is SVGAGI in the germline V gene. The V gene end was trimmed by 7 bases and the J gene end by 2 bases; junction bases not matched to a gene: 5. This CDR3 has 15 residues. The chain's CDR3 is CASKGGTGTNEKLFF. DNA for the CDR3: TGTGCCAGCAAGGGCGGGACAGGGACTAATGAAAAACTGTTTTTT.

This clone was detected a few times. The rearrangement links TRBV6-5 to TRBJ2-6; D gene ambiguous. Per germline, CDR1 MNHEY and CDR2 SVGAGI. V lost 6 bases to trimming and J lost 4 bases, with 10 bases between them. This CDR3 is 14 amino acids long. This CDR3 reads CASSPRAGANVLTF. DNA of the CDR3: TGTGCCAGCAGCCCCAGAGCGGGGGCCAACGTCCTGACTTTC.

V is TRBV4-1 and J is TRBJ2-1; no definite D call. Germline V gene data show CDR1 as MGHRA and CDR2 as YSYEKL. The CDR3 runs 14 residues. Deletions cut 1 base from V and 0 bases from J, with 4 bases between. The CDR3 spells CASSQASSYNEQFF. The CDR3 DNA sequence: TGCGCCAGCAGCCAAGCCAGCTCCTACAATGAGCAGTTCTTC.

V usage is TRBV6-6 and J usage is TRBJ2-5; D is possibly TRBD2 (5 bases). Germline values: CDR1 MNHNY, CDR2 SVGAGI (reference sequence). The CDR3 contains 14 residues. V was pared by 5 bases and J by 5 bases, with 15 bases between. This CDR3 is CASSPQTPGETQYF. The CDR3 DNA is TGTGCCAGCAGTCCCCAGACCCCGGGGGAGACCCAGTACTTC.

The chain joins TRBV6-5 to TRBJ1-5; the match to TRBD1 covers 8 bases. Germline V gene sequence: CDR1 MNHEY, CDR2 SVGAGI. J was trimmed by 7 bases and V by 4 bases; bases with no gene match: 9. The length of the CDR3 is 15 residues. The CDR3 here is CASSSAGTGRQPQHF. As DNA, the CDR3 is TGTGCCAGCAGTTCTGCCGGGACAGGTAGACAGCCCCAGCATTTT.

The chain links TRBV2 to TRBJ1-4; no definite D call. Looked up from germline, CDR1 is SNHLY and CDR2 is FYNNEI. V lost 6 bases and J 2 bases, leaving 10 bases between the germline ends. The CDR3 contains 14 residues. DNA for the CDR3: TGTGCCAGCAGCAGATTATACACTAATGAAAAACTGTTTTTT. Encoded protein: CASSRLYTNEKLFF. The full variable domain, with the rest looked up from reference TRBV2 and TRBJ1-4, is EPEVTQTPSHQVTQMGQEVILRCVPISNHLYFYWYRQILGQKVEFLVSFYNNEISEKSEIFDDQFSVERPDGSNFTLKIRSTKLEDSAMYFCASSRLYTNEKLFFGSGTQLSVL.

The V gene is TRBV5-1, the J gene TRBJ2-1; 13 bases align to TRBD2. This CDR3 has 17 amino acids. V lost 6 bases to trimming and J lost 7 bases; unmatched junction nucleotides: 13. Per germline, CDR1 SGHRS and CDR2 YFSETQ. The CDR3 bases are TGCGCCAGCACCGAGAACATAGGGACTAGCGGGGCAAATGAGCAGTTCTTC. It is translated as CASTENIGTSGANEQFF.

The chain joins TRBV7-2 to TRBJ1-6; the match to TRBD1 covers 7 bases. The CDR3 length is 15 residues. V dropped 5 bases and J dropped 6; count of bases not matched to a gene: 7. Germline lookup yields CDR1 SGHTA and CDR2 FQGNSA. In DNA form, the CDR3 reads TGTGCCAGCAGCCCAGACAGGGTCGGTAATTCACCCCTCCACTTT. Translated, it gives CASSPDRVGNSPLHF.

This clone came up once. The chain combines TRBV6-6 with TRBJ2-3, with TRBD1 matching over 8 bases. Germline V lookup: CDR1 MNHNY, CDR2 SVGAGI (reference sequence). The CDR3 consists of 15 residues. Trimming took 7 bases from V and 5 from J; bases not matched to a gene: 11. CDR3 residues: CASNPGTGLIDTQYF. The CDR3 bases are TGTGCCAGCAACCCCGGGACAGGACTTATAGATACGCAGTATTTT.

This chain uses TRBV5-5 with TRBJ1-5; 9 bases line up with TRBD1. CDR1 and CDR2 from the germline V gene are SGHKS and YYEKEE (reference sequence). V gave up 0 bases and J gave up 3 bases; unmatched junction bases: 4. The CDR3 has 16 amino acids. The CDR3 sequence: CASSLDGTGYNQPQHF. In nucleotides, the CDR3 is TGTGCCAGCAGCTTGGACGGGACAGGGTACAATCAGCCCCAGCATTTT.

The rearrangement links TRBV19 to TRBJ2-1, with 8 bases matching TRBD1. The germline V gene has CDR1 LNHDA and CDR2 SQIVND (reference sequence). V was pared by 2 bases and J by 6 bases, with 9 bases of the junction left unmatched. This CDR3 has 16 residues. The CDR3 DNA follows: TGTGCCAGTAGTATATCAGGGGGCTTCCCCCGCAATGAGCAGTTCTTC. Translating gives CASSISGGFPRNEQFF.